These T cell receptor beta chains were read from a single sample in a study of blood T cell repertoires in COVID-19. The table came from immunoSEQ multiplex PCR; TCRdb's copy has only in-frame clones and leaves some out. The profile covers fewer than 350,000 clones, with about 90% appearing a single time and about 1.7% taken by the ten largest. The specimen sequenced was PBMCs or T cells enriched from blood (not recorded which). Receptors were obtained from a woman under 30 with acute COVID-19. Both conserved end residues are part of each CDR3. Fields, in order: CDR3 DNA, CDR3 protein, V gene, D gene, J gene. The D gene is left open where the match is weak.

CDR3nt: TGTGCCAGCAGCTTAGTATATGGGGGGTCCATTGGCTACACCTTC; CDR3aa: CASSLVYGGSIGYTF; v_gene: TRBV7-8; d_gene: .; j_gene: TRBJ1-2
CDR3nt: TGTGCCAGCAGCTCCCGGTTGGGACTCAACTCTGGAAACACCATATATTTT; CDR3aa: CASSSRLGLNSGNTIYF; v_gene: TRBV6-2/TRBV6-3; d_gene: .; j_gene: TRBJ1-3
CDR3nt: TGTGCCAGCAGCTCCGGACTGCCCATGATCTACGAGCAGTACTTC; CDR3aa: CASSSGLPMIYEQYF; v_gene: TRBV6-2/TRBV6-3; d_gene: .; j_gene: TRBJ2-7
CDR3nt: TGTGCCAGCAGTGGCAGGGTCCACCTAGCCAAAAACATTCAGTACTTC; CDR3aa: CASSGRVHLAKNIQYF; v_gene: TRBV6-1; d_gene: .; j_gene: TRBJ2-4
CDR3nt: TGTGCCAGCAGCTTAGAGATGGCGGGAGGGGGTGATACGCAGTATTTT; CDR3aa: CASSLEMAGGGDTQYF; v_gene: TRBV7-2; d_gene: TRBD2; j_gene: TRBJ2-3
CDR3nt: TGTGCCAGCAGCTTAGGACAGCACTTCACTGAAGCTTTCTTT; CDR3aa: CASSLGQHFTEAFF; v_gene: TRBV7-3; d_gene: .; j_gene: TRBJ1-1
CDR3nt: TGTGCCAGCTCACCAAATCAGGGGTTGAACACTGAAGCTTTCTTT; CDR3aa: CASSPNQGLNTEAFF; v_gene: TRBV18; d_gene: .; j_gene: TRBJ1-1
CDR3nt: TGTGCCACCAGCAGACCGGGACAGGGGGCTACTGGCTACACCTTC; CDR3aa: CATSRPGQGATGYTF; v_gene: TRBV15; d_gene: TRBD1; j_gene: TRBJ1-2
CDR3nt: TGTGCCAGCAGCCAGACGGGAGGAAGGGGATATTCACCCCTCCACTTT; CDR3aa: CASSQTGGRGYSPLHF; v_gene: TRBV3-1/TRBV3-2; d_gene: .; j_gene: TRBJ1-6
CDR3nt: TGTGCAAGTCGCTTTCCCGCGGACAGGAGTAACTACGAGCAGTACTTC; CDR3aa: CASRFPADRSNYEQYF; v_gene: TRBV12-2; d_gene: .; j_gene: TRBJ2-7
CDR3nt: TGTGCCAGCAGCCAAGTAACAGAGTCCACCGGGGAGCTGTTTTTT; CDR3aa: CASSQVTESTGELFF; v_gene: TRBV3-1/TRBV3-2; d_gene: .; j_gene: TRBJ2-2
CDR3nt: TGTGCCAGCAGTTTATGGGGACTAGCGGACTCCTACAATGAGCAGTTCTTC; CDR3aa: CASSLWGLADSYNEQFF; v_gene: TRBV27; d_gene: TRBD2; j_gene: TRBJ2-1
CDR3nt: TGTGCCAGCGCGGACAGGGAGGTTGAGCAGTTCTTC; CDR3aa: CASADREVEQFF; v_gene: TRBV11-2; d_gene: TRBD1; j_gene: TRBJ2-1
CDR3nt: TGTGCCAGCAGCTCACTAGCGGGAGGAAACAATGAGCAGTTCTTC; CDR3aa: CASSSLAGGNNEQFF; v_gene: TRBV5-6; d_gene: TRBD2; j_gene: TRBJ2-1
CDR3nt: TGTGCCAGTACCCTACGGGACAGGGACACTGAAGCTTTCTTT; CDR3aa: CASTLRDRDTEAFF; v_gene: TRBV19; d_gene: TRBD1; j_gene: TRBJ1-1